A selection of T cell receptor beta chains follows, all from one sample in a study of blood T cell repertoires in COVID-19. Sequenced by immunoSEQ multiplex PCR; TCRdb stores in-frame clones only, minus some. Of approximately 250,000 clones listed, approximately 86% are singletons. Sample: peripheral blood. Every receptor here comes from a man aged 40-50 years with active or convalescent COVID-19. Each CDR3 is given with its conserved first and last residue. A D gene is named only where the DNA matches it firmly. Only some rows state a clone size, as once, few, many or a class for expanded clones.

TRBD1	TRBJ2-1	-	TRBV3-1/TRBV3-2	TGTGCCAGCAGCCCACAGGGGGGACAGGGGTTTAATGAGCAGTTCTTC	CASSPQGGQGFNEQFF
TRBD1	TRBJ1-2	-	TRBV9	TGTGCCAGCAGCGTGTTCCCCGGGACAGGGGGGGACTATGGCTACACCTTC	CASSVFPGTGGDYGYTF
-	TRBJ1-6	few	TRBV5-1	TGCGCCAGCAGCTCAAACAGGGTCTCCTATAATTCACCCCTCCACTTT	CASSSNRVSYNSPLHF
-	TRBJ1-4	-	TRBV25-1	TGTGCCAGCAGTGAGGAGGGTGAAAAACTGTTTTTT	CASSEEGEKLFF
-	TRBJ2-7	-	TRBV2	TGTGCCAGCGGGGGCCTGACCTACGAGCAGTACTTC	CASGGLTYEQYF
TRBD1	TRBJ2-2	-	TRBV28	TGTGCCAGCACCGACAGGGGTTGGGTATTAACCGGGGAGCTGTTTTTT	CASTDRGWVLTGELFF
-	TRBJ2-5	-	TRBV10-3	TGTGCCATCAGCGGCAGGGGGACTAGCCAAGAGACCCAGTACTTC	CAISGRGTSQETQYF
-	TRBJ2-2	-	TRBV30	TGTGCCTGGAGTACAGGACACACCGGGGAGCTGTTTTTT	CAWSTGHTGELFF
TRBD1	TRBJ1-3	few	TRBV3-1/TRBV3-2	TGTGCCAGCAGCCCCCGACAGGGGGCCTTTGGAAACACCATATATTTT	CASSPRQGAFGNTIYF
TRBD1	TRBJ1-2	once	TRBV10-3	TGTGCCATCAGTGAGTCACAGGGACAGGGCGAGGATGGCTACACCTTC	CAISESQGQGEDGYTF
-	TRBJ2-1	-	TRBV5-1	TGCGCCAGCCGAGGACAGATTAGTCGAATTGTGCGGGAGCCAACCTACAATGAGCAGTTCTTC	CASRGQISRIVREPTYNEQFF
-	TRBJ1-1	-	TRBV21-1	TGTGCCAGCACGAGCGGCGCGAGCACTGAAGCTTTCTTT	CASTSGASTEAFF
TRBD1	TRBJ2-2	once	TRBV29-1	TGCAGCGTTACAGGGGGCGACACCGGGGAGCTGTTTTTT	CSVTGGDTGELFF
-	TRBJ1-2	-	TRBV2	TGTGCCAGCCAACAGTCATTCCCCAATGGCTACACCTTC	CASQQSFPNGYTF
-	TRBJ1-3	-	TRBV29-1	TGCAGCGTTTGGCTCTCTGGAAACACCATATATTTT	CSVWLSGNTIYF
TRBD1	TRBJ2-7	-	TRBV18	TGTGCCAGCTCACCGGTCGGGCAGGGGGCGCCTGAGCAGTACTTC	CASSPVGQGAPEQYF
-	TRBJ2-3	-	TRBV7-9	TGTGCCAGCAGCTACCGGGACATATGGACAGATACGCAGTATTTT	CASSYRDIWTDTQYF
-	TRBJ2-2	-	TRBV18	TGTGCCAGCTCACCGTTGGTGGGCAGGGACACCGGGGAGCTGTTTTTT	CASSPLVGRDTGELFF
-	TRBJ1-1	-	TRBV2	TGTGCCACCACAGGACAGATGAACACTGAAGCTTTCTTT	CATTGQMNTEAFF
TRBD1	TRBJ2-5	-	TRBV19	TGTGCCAGTAGTCCCCGGGACAGGGGGCAAGAGACCCAGTACTTC	CASSPRDRGQETQYF
TRBD2	TRBJ2-3	-	TRBV7-6	TGTGCCAGCAGCCCACGGGGGGGCCCACCCACAGATACGCAGTATTTT	CASSPRGGPPTDTQYF
-	TRBJ2-1	-	TRBV13	TGTGCCAGCAGCTTAGAGGGGTTCCGGTACAATGAGCAGTTCTTC	CASSLEGFRYNEQFF
-	TRBJ1-6	-	TRBV6-5	TGTGCCAGCAGTTACTCGACATTGGGGGGGGTTTCACCCCTCCACTTT	CASSYSTLGGVSPLHF
TRBD1	TRBJ2-1	-	TRBV5-1	TGCGCCAGCGGGACCGGGACAGGGAACTTCAATGAGCAGTTCTTC	CASGTGTGNFNEQFF
-	TRBJ1-3	-	TRBV7-2	TGTGCCAGCAGCTTAGGGGGCTTGGGGGCGACCATATATTTT	CASSLGGLGATIYF
TRBD1	TRBJ1-4	-	TRBV9	TGTGCCAGCAGCGCGGAAAAAAGGGACAGGTGGAATGAAAAACTGTTTTTT	CASSAEKRDRWNEKLFF
TRBD1	TRBJ2-3	-	TRBV5-3	TGTGCCAGAAATATGCCCGACAGGGGAGATACGCAGTATTTT	CARNMPDRGDTQYF
TRBD2	TRBJ2-7	-	TRBV6-1	TGTGCCAGCAGTGAAAGGCTAGCGGGGAGTATCGCCTACGAGCAGTACTTC	CASSERLAGSIAYEQYF
TRBD2	TRBJ2-2	once	TRBV30	TGTGCCTGGGACCGGGGGGGCAACACCGGGGAGCTGTTTTTT	CAWDRGGNTGELFF
-	TRBJ1-6	-	TRBV7-3	TGTGCCAGCAGCCTAGGAGATTATAATTCACCCCTCCATTTT	CASSLGDYNSPLHF
TRBD1	TRBJ1-1	-	TRBV24-1	TGTGCCACCAGTAAGGCAGGGGGCGGCACTGAAGCTTTCTTT	CATSKAGGGTEAFF
-	TRBJ1-2	-	TRBV11-2	TGTGCCAGCTCATCAGGGCACCTGTATGGCTACACCTTC	CASSSGHLYGYTF
-	TRBJ1-4	-	TRBV9	TGTGCCAGCAGCGTAGACACCAATAATGAAAAACTGTTTTTT	CASSVDTNNEKLFF
-	TRBJ2-2	-	TRBV30	TGTGCCTGGCTAGAGCAGGGGCCCGGGGAGCTGTTTTTT	CAWLEQGPGELFF
TRBD2	TRBJ2-1	-	TRBV5-1	TGCGCCAGCAGTTCCGGGGATTCGGGAGGGGTTGAGCAGTTCTTC	CASSSGDSGGVEQFF
TRBD2	TRBJ2-7	-	TRBV9	TGTGCCAGCAGCGTAGGGACTAGCGGGACCTACGAGCAGTACTTC	CASSVGTSGTYEQYF
-	TRBJ1-5	-	TRBV19	TGTGCCAGTAACCTGGACAGTCGAACAAATCAGCCCCAGCATTTT	CASNLDSRTNQPQHF
TRBD1	TRBJ1-1	-	TRBV2	TGTGCCAGCAGACTGGGACAGGGAGATACTGAAGCTTTCTTT	CASRLGQGDTEAFF
-	TRBJ1-5	-	TRBV21-1	TGTGCCAGCCCCATTCGGGCATTCTTCGGAGGTCATCAGCCCCAGCATTTT	CASPIRAFFGGHQPQHF
TRBD1	TRBJ1-6	few	TRBV6-4	TGTGCCAGCAGTGACGGGACAGGGGCCGGTTCACCCCTCCACTTT	CASSDGTGAGSPLHF
TRBD1	TRBJ1-1	-	TRBV29-1	TGCAGCGTAGGACAGGGCACTGAAGCTTTCTTT	CSVGQGTEAFF
-	TRBJ2-6	-	TRBV9	TGTGCCAGCAGCGTAGATTGGGCCTCAGGGGCCAACGTCCTGACTTTC	CASSVDWASGANVLTF
TRBD1	TRBJ2-2	-	TRBV4-2	TGTGCCAGCAGCCGAACTCGGACAGGGTCGACCGGGGAGCTGTTTTTT	CASSRTRTGSTGELFF
TRBD1	TRBJ1-5	-	TRBV2	TGTGCCAGCAGTGAAACCAGGGGGCTCAATCAGCCCCAGCATTTT	CASSETRGLNQPQHF
TRBD1	TRBJ1-5	-	TRBV18	TGTGCCAGCTCGCCTCAGGGGGTAGGCAATCAGCCCCAGCATTTT	CASSPQGVGNQPQHF
-	TRBJ2-3	-	TRBV11-2	TGTGCCAGCAGCTTAGTCGGGGATACGCAGTATTTT	CASSLVGDTQYF
-	TRBJ2-7	-	TRBV7-9	TGTGCCAGCAGCTTAGGCTCAGGGGTGAAGAACGAGCAGTACTTC	CASSLGSGVKNEQYF
TRBD1	TRBJ1-5	-	TRBV11-3	TGTGCCAGCAGCGCGGGGACAGATCAGCCCCAGCATTTT	CASSAGTDQPQHF
TRBD2	TRBJ2-2	-	TRBV12-5	TGTGCTAGTGTCGGGGCTAGCGGGGATAACACCGGGGAGCTGTTTTTT	CASVGASGDNTGELFF
-	TRBJ1-1	-	TRBV5-1	TGCGCCAGCAGCTCCCGGAGGGGGGGAACTGAAGCTTTCTTT	CASSSRRGGTEAFF
-	TRBJ1-1	-	TRBV6-6	TGTGCCAGCAGCCCAACAGGGATTAACACTGAAGCTTTCTTT	CASSPTGINTEAFF
-	TRBJ1-1	-	TRBV3-1/TRBV3-2	TGTGCCAGCAGCCAAGAGGCCAGGGGTATCACTTTCTTT	CASSQEARGITFF
-	TRBJ2-3	-	TRBV19	TGTGCCAGTAGACAGGATTACAGAGTCACAGATACGCAGTATTTT	CASRQDYRVTDTQYF
TRBD1	TRBJ2-2	-	TRBV27	TGTGCCAGCAGTCCAGTGGACAGGGTTGAGGGGGAGCTGTTTTTT	CASSPVDRVEGELFF
-	TRBJ2-5	-	TRBV24-1	TGTGCCACCAGTGATCCCAGGGGTGCGGGAGTGGAGACCCAGTACTTC	CATSDPRGAGVETQYF
TRBD1	TRBJ2-2	-	TRBV28	TGTGCCAGCAGTTTGGCTTCGGGACAGGGTTTTAACACCGGGGAGCTGTTTTTT	CASSLASGQGFNTGELFF